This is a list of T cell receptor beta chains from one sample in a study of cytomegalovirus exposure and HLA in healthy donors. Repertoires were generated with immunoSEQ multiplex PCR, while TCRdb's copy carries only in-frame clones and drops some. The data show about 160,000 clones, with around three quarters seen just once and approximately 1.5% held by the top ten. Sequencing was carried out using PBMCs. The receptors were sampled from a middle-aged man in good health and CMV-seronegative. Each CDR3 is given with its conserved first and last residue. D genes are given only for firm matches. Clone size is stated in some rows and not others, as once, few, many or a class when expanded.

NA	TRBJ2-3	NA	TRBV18	CASSQDPGGDTQYF	TGTGCCAGCTCACAGGACCCCGGGGGAGATACGCAGTATTTT
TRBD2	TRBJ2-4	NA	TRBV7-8	CASTSGLEGIQYF	TGTGCCAGCACTAGCGGGTTGGAGGGCATTCAGTACTTC
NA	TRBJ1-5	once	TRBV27	CASSFQGNQPQHF	TGTGCCAGCAGTTTCCAGGGAAATCAGCCCCAGCATTTT
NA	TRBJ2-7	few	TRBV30	CAWSVPRDTLYEQYF	TGTGCCTGGAGTGTACCCCGGGACACCCTCTACGAGCAGTACTTC
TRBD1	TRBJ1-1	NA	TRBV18	CASSPSGTGLTEAFF	TGTGCCAGCTCACCGTCCGGGACAGGGCTCACTGAAGCTTTCTTT
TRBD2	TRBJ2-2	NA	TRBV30	CAWSGGGELAENTGELFF	TGTGCCTGGAGTGGGGGGGGTGAACTAGCGGAGAACACCGGGGAGCTGTTTTTT
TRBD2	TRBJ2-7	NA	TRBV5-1	CASSLLTSGSFHEQYF	TGCGCCAGCAGCTTGTTGACTAGCGGGAGTTTCCACGAGCAGTACTTC
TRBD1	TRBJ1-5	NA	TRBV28	CASTPDRVNQPQHF	TGTGCCAGCACCCCTGACAGGGTCAATCAGCCCCAGCATTTT
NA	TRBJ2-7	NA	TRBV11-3	CASSLAGDPSYEQYF	TGTGCCAGCAGCTTAGCGGGGGATCCCTCCTACGAGCAGTACTTC
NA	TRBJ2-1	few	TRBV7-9	CSSSPLWSPTGYNEQFF	TGTTCCAGCAGCCCCCTATGGTCCCCAACGGGTTACAATGAGCAGTTCTTC
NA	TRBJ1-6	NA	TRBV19	CASSMGRDPLYNSPLHF	TGTGCCAGTAGTATGGGGAGGGACCCGCTCTATAATTCACCCCTCCACTTT
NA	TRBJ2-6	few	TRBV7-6	CASSLTARVFSGANGLTF	TGTGCCAGCAGCTTAACTGCCAGGGTGTTCTCTGGGGCCAACGGCCTGACTTTC
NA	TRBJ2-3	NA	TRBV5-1	CATNGGQPKDTQYF	TGCGCGACAAACGGAGGACAGCCAAAGGATACGCAGTATTTT
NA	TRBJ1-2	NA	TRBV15	CATSPGLTNYGYTF	TGTGCCACGTCCCCGGGACTCACTAACTATGGCTACACCTTC
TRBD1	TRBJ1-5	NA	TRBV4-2	CASSLNMDRGDQPQHF	TGTGCCAGCAGCCTAAATATGGACAGGGGCGATCAGCCCCAGCATTTT
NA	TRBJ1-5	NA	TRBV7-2	CASSLEPLSNQPQHF	TGTGCCAGCAGCTTAGAGCCCCTGAGCAATCAGCCCCAGCATTTT
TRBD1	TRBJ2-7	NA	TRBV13	CASSREGAEQYF	TGTGCCAGCAGCCGCGAGGGGGCCGAGCAGTACTTC
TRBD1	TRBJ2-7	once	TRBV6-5	CASSGTGRIYEQYF	TGTGCCAGCAGTGGGACAGGGAGGATTTACGAGCAGTACTTC
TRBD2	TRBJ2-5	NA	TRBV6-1	CASRGSSGRGETQYF	TGTGCCAGCAGGGGGTCTAGCGGGAGAGGAGAGACCCAGTACTTC
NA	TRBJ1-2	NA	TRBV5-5	CASSLAGGLLNCGYTF	TGTGCCAGCAGCTTGGCCGGGGGGCTTCTTAACTGTGGCTACACCTTC
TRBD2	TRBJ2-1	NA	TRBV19	CASSRTSGQYNEQFF	TGTGCCAGTAGTAGGACTAGCGGTCAATACAATGAGCAGTTCTTC
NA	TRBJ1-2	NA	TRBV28	CASSLMYRANYGYTF	TGTGCCAGCAGCCTGATGTACCGAGCTAACTATGGCTACACCTTC
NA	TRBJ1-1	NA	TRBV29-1	CSVWGGALYEAFF	TGCAGCGTTTGGGGGGGGGCGTTATATGAAGCTTTCTTT
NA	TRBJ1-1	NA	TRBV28	CASSYRRVGNTEAFF	TGTGCCAGCAGTTACCGCAGGGTAGGAAACACTGAAGCTTTCTTT
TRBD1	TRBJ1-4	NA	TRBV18	CASSPQGQGTNEKLFF	TGTGCCAGCTCACCACAAGGACAGGGAACTAATGAAAAACTGTTTTTT
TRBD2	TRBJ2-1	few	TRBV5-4	CASSLSLGLAGLSYNEQFF	TGTGCCAGCAGCTTGAGTTTGGGACTAGCGGGCCTCTCCTACAATGAGCAGTTCTTC
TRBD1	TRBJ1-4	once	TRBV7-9	CAGSWDREGKVGEKLFF	TGTGCCGGCAGCTGGGACAGGGAAGGAAAAGTTGGTGAAAAACTGTTTTTT
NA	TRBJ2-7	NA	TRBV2	CASSAQTGEGHEQYF	TGTGCCAGCAGTGCCCAGACAGGGGAGGGCCACGAGCAGTACTTC
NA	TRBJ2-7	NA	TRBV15	CATREGRISSYEQYF	TGTGCCACCAGGGAGGGCCGGATTAGCTCCTACGAGCAGTACTTC
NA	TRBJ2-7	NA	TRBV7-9	CSSSLNPGAGGEQYF	TGTTCCAGCAGCTTAAACCCGGGAGCCGGTGGCGAGCAGTACTTC
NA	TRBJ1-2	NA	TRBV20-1	CSASYGYTF	TGCAGTGCCAGTTATGGCTACACCTTC
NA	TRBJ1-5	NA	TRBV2	CASSLANSNQPQHF	TGTGCCAGCAGCCTGGCCAATAGCAATCAGCCCCAGCATTTT
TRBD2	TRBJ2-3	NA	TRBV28	CASSSPHLAGVPSDTQYF	TGTGCCAGCAGTTCCCCCCATTTAGCGGGAGTCCCATCGGATACGCAGTATTTT
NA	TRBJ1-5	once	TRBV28	CASSLQGYSNQPQHF	TGTGCCAGCAGTTTACAGGGGTATAGCAATCAGCCCCAGCATTTT
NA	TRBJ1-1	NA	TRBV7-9	CASSPVGPNTEAFF	TGTGCCAGCAGCCCAGTTGGCCCGAACACTGAAGCTTTCTTT